This paragraph reports one TCR beta chain. These data originate in a study of cytomegalovirus exposure and HLA in healthy donors. V was clipped by 10 bases and J by 7 bases; unmatched bases: 8. The CDR3 runs 12 residues. CDR1 and CDR2 from the germline V gene are MNHNS and SASEGT. In the PCR, 60 Vbeta and 13 Jbeta primers were used. Produced via immunoSEQ multiplex PCR; TCRdb's table is partial and in-frame only. The repertoire holds 150,000 to 200,000 clones, with approximately 78% as singletons. This clonotype was sampled from a male donor in good health and CMV-seropositive. The rearrangement uses TRBV6-1 and TRBJ1-2; TRBD1 matches 8 bases. The sequencing sample was made of PBMCs. As DNA, the CDR3 is TGTGCCACTCTGGACAGGGTGTCTGGCTACACCTTC. Protein: CATLDRVSGYTF.